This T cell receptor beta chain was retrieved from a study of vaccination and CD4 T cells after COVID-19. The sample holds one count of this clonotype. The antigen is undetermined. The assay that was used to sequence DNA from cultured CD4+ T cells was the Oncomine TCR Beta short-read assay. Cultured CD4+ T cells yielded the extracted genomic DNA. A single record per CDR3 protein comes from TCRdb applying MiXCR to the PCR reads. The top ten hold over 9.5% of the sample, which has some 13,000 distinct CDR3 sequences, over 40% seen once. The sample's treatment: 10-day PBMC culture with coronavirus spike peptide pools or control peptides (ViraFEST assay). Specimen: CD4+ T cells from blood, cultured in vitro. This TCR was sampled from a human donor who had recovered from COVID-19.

CDR3 in amino acids: CSAQRGTAFGAFF. The CDR3 DNA sequence: TGCAGTGCTCAGCGCGGGACCGCGTTTGGAGCTTTCTTT. The chain combines TRBV20-1 with TRBJ1-1; D is possibly TRBD1 (5 bases). V lost 5 bases, J lost 10 bases, and 20 bases lay in between. The CDR3 runs 13 residues. Germline V lookup: CDR1 DFQATT, CDR2 SNEGSKA (reference sequence).